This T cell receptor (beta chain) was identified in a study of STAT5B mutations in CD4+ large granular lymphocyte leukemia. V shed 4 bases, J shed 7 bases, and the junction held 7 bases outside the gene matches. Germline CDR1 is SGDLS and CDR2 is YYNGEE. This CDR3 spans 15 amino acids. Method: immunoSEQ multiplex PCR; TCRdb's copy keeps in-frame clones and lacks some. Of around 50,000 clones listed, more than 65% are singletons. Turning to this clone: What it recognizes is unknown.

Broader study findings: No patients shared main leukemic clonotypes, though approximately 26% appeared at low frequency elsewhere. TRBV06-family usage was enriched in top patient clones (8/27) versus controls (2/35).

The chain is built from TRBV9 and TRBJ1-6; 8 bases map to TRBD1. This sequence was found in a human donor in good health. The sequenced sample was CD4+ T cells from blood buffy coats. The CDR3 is CASSPRRQGNSPLHF. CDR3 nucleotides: TGTGCCAGCAGCCCCCGCCGACAGGGGAATTCACCCCTCCACTTT.